A single sample is the source of the 18 T cell receptor beta chains below, sequenced in a study of Tregs in tolerant kidney transplant recipients. Generated by immunoSEQ multiplex PCR, the TCRdb table keeps only in-frame clones and is missing some. The sample records some 65,000 clones, about 83% being singletons. Sample: CD4+ T cells from blood. The source of these receptors is a human donor in good health.

V usage is TRBV4-1 and J usage is TRBJ1-2; TRBD1 might be the D (6 bases). V dropped 2 bases and J dropped 4 bases, with 14 bases sitting between them. The CDR3 consists of 15 residues. CDR1 and CDR2 from the germline V gene are MGHRA and YSYEKL. Here the CDR3 reads CASSQQTGSPYGYTF. In DNA form, the CDR3 reads TGCGCCAGCAGCCAACAAACAGGGTCCCCCTATGGCTACACCTTC.

V usage is TRBV6-6 and J usage is TRBJ1-2; TRBD1 might be the D (5 bases). Trimming shortened V by 4 bases and J by 2 bases, and 11 bases separated the two germline ends. This CDR3 contains 14 residues. The germline V gene has CDR1 MNHNY and CDR2 SVGAGI (reference sequence). The CDR3 region has the DNA TGTGCCAGCAGTTCTAGCAGGGCCAACTATGGCTACACCTTC. Protein product: CASSSSRANYGYTF.

The J gene is TRBJ2-5, the V gene TRBV18, with D tentatively TRBD2 (5 bases). Per the germline V gene, CDR1 is KGHSH and CDR2 is LQKENI. Trimming took off 5 bases at V and 3 bases at J, with 13 bases between the two ends. This CDR3 is 14 amino acids long. CDR3: CASSEGVGEETQYF. In DNA, the CDR3 is TGTGCCAGCTCAGAGGGCGTCGGGGAAGAGACCCAGTACTTC.

The chain employs TRBV12-5 and TRBJ2-5; a weak D match, TRBD1 (6 bases). The CDR3 totals 16 residues. The ends were cut back, 3 bases at V and 3 bases at J, with 17 bases in the middle. Per germline, CDR1 LGHNT and CDR2 FRNRAP. The CDR3 reads CASGFIVGAGEETQYF. For the CDR3, the DNA is TGTGCTAGTGGTTTTATCGTTGGAGCAGGGGAAGAGACCCAGTACTTC.

This chain joins TRBV9 and TRBJ2-7; 9 bases are a match to TRBD2. Germline CDR1 and CDR2: SGDLS and YYNGEE. V shed 5 bases, J shed 0 bases, and the junction held 6 bases outside the gene matches. The CDR3 extends over 15 amino acids. CDR3 in DNA: TGTGCCAGCAGTTTAGCGGGGGATAGCTCCTACGAGCAGTACTTC. Encoded protein: CASSLAGDSSYEQYF.

This clone is termed medium-sized (0.01 to 0.1%). The CDR3 protein is CASSLGGSGGADEQFF. CDR3 coding DNA: TGTGCCAGCAGCCTCGGCGGTAGCGGGGGGGCCGATGAGCAGTTCTTC. The chain joins TRBV7-7 to TRBJ2-1; 11 positions agree with TRBD2. Losses at the gene ends were 5 bases for V and 8 bases for J; bases not matched to a gene: 11. Germline assignment: CDR1 SSHAT and CDR2 FNYEAQ (reference sequence). The CDR3 contains 16 residues. Complete variable domain (other parts from reference TRBV7-7 and TRBJ2-1): GAGVSQSPRYKVTKRGQDVTLRCDPISSHATLYWYQQALGQGPEFLTYFNYEAQPDKSGLPSDRFSAERPEGSISTLTIQRTEQRDSAMYRCASSLGGSGGADEQFFGPGTRLTVL.

The chain is built from TRBV7-9 and TRBJ2-3, with TRBD2 matching 9 bases. The CDR3 sequence is 15 residues long. J lost 5 bases, V lost 1 base, and 4 bases had no gene match. Germline CDR1 is SEHNR and CDR2 is FQNEAQ (reference sequence). This CDR3 reads CASSLVAGELDTQYF. CDR3 in DNA: TGTGCCAGCAGCTTAGTAGCGGGGGAGCTAGATACGCAGTATTTT.

The rearrangement links TRBV6-5 to TRBJ1-6; tentative D call: TRBD1 (5 bases). V gave up 0 bases and J gave up 9 bases, with 12 bases separating them. CDR3 size: 15 residues. Germline V gene lookup returns CDR1 MNHEY and CDR2 SVGAGI. CDR3 DNA sequence: TGTGCCAGCAGTTACTCGCAGGGTGGAGTTTCACCCCTCCACTTT. This sequence encodes CASSYSQGGVSPLHF.

This chain connects TRBV21-1 to TRBJ1-5; the DNA was not compared with TRBD1, the D call given in the table. TRBV21-1 corresponds to a pseudogene. The CDR3 has 13 residues. The chain's CDR3 is CARATGPNQPQHF. The CDR3 DNA is TGTGCCAGAGCGACAGGCCCGAATCAGCCCCAGCATTTT.

The genes are TRBV5-1 and TRBJ2-1, with D maybe TRBD2 (6 bases). V gave up 5 bases and J gave up 4 bases, with 19 bases separating them. The length of the CDR3 is 16 residues. CDR1 is SGHRS and CDR2 is YFSETQ in the germline V gene. The CDR3 DNA reads as TGCGCCAGCAGTAGCACCGGGAGAGGTTTGTACAATGAGCAGTTCTTC. Protein product: CASSSTGRGLYNEQFF.

The rearrangement joins TRBV6-6 to TRBJ2-7, with a weak D call TRBD1 (5 bases). The CDR3 extends over 14 amino acids. The germline CDR1 and CDR2 sequences are MNHNY and SVGAGI (reference sequence). The ends were cut back, 6 bases at V and 0 bases at J, with 12 bases in the middle. The CDR3 reads CASSQGFSSYEQYF. The DNA of the CDR3 is TGTGCCAGCAGCCAGGGATTTAGCTCCTACGAGCAGTACTTC.

J is TRBJ2-2 and V is TRBV7-3; TRBD1 aligns across 7 bases. J was trimmed by 6 bases and V by 7 bases; bases with no gene match: 8. CDR1 is SGHTA and CDR2 is FQGTGA in the germline V gene. The CDR3 loop spans 14 amino acids. Here the CDR3 reads CASTPGGSAGELFF. The DNA for the CDR3 is TGTGCCAGCACCCCAGGGGGATCGGCCGGGGAGCTGTTTTTT. The full variable domain, with the rest looked up from reference TRBV7-3 and TRBJ2-2, is GAGVSQTPSNKVTEKGKYVELRCDPISGHTALYWYRQSLGQGPEFLIYFQGTGAADDSGLPNDRFFAVRPEGSVSTLKIQRTERGDSAVYLCASTPGGSAGELFFGEGSRLTVL.

The chain links TRBV14 to TRBJ2-7; D is ambiguous. Deletions cut 0 bases from V and 4 bases from J, with 10 bases between. The CDR3 has 14 residues. Per germline, CDR1 SGHDN and CDR2 FVKESK. The CDR3 is CASSQDGMGYEQYF. In DNA, the CDR3 is TGTGCCAGCAGCCAAGATGGGATGGGGTACGAGCAGTACTTC.

The chain links TRBV4-3 to TRBJ2-1; D remains unclear. Trimming removed 0 bases from V and 6 bases from J, with 15 bases in between. CDR3 length equals 16 residues. CDR1 LGHNA and CDR2 YSLEER come from the germline V gene. The CDR3 spells CASSQEDSPKGNEQFF. The DNA of the CDR3 is TGCGCCAGCAGCCAAGAGGATAGCCCCAAGGGCAATGAGCAGTTCTTC.

The rearrangement uses TRBV19 and TRBJ1-5; no clear D. Germline V lookup: CDR1 LNHDA, CDR2 SQIVND (reference sequence). V lost 8 bases and J lost 6, with 23 bases in between. CDR3 length: 16 residues. In nucleotides, the CDR3 is TGTGCCAGTTCCCCGTCCGGCGGTCGGTGGGGTCAGCCCCAGCATTTT. The encoded protein is CASSPSGGRWGQPQHF.

V gene TRBV9 combines with J gene TRBJ2-7; 9 bases align to TRBD1. Germline V gene sequence: CDR1 SGDLS, CDR2 YYNGEE. The CDR3 spans 13 residues. The V gene end was trimmed by 4 bases and the J gene end by 5 bases; junction bases not matched to a gene: 4. The chain's CDR3 is CASSTRTGDEQYF. Written as DNA, the CDR3 is TGTGCCAGCAGCACCCGGACAGGGGACGAGCAGTACTTC.

CDR3 sequence reads: CASSSHQARNEQFF. CDR3 in DNA: TGTGCCAGCAGTTCGCATCAGGCGCGCAATGAGCAGTTCTTC. The chain uses TRBV27 and TRBJ2-1; no definite D call. V was clipped by 4 bases and J by 6 bases, with 13 bases between them. CDR1 MNHEY and CDR2 SMNVEV come from the germline V gene (reference sequence). The CDR3 consists of 14 residues.

The gene calls are TRBV20-1 and TRBJ2-3; no firm D call. V lost 3 bases and J lost 7, with 5 bases in between. Germline lookup yields CDR1 DFQATT and CDR2 SNEGSKA (reference sequence). This CDR3 is built from 10 residues. CDR3 in amino acids: CSASANTQYF. The CDR3 DNA reads TGCAGTGCTAGCGCTAATACGCAGTATTTT.